This T cell receptor beta chain was captured by sequencing in a study of blood T cell repertoires in COVID-19. V was clipped by 7 bases and J by 4 bases, with 19 bases between them. Per the germline V gene, CDR1 is LNHDA and CDR2 is SQIVND (reference sequence). This CDR3 region has 15 residues. In the authors' workflow: Cell counts per sample came from amplifying reference gene primers. Clones were read by immunoSEQ multiplex PCR, and TCRdb kept only the in-frame ones, dropping some. That table furnishes V, J and clone size, whereas the DNA furnished D and trimming. The repertoire holds about 54,000 clones, about 87% seen once, with approximately 3.7% in the top ten.

The chain couples TRBV19 to TRBJ1-2; D unclear. The sample taken for sequencing was peripheral blood. The receptor was isolated from a human donor in a cohort sampled during active COVID-19. Here the CDR3 DNA reads TGTGCCAGTAAAGTAACAGATTCCCCCTCCTATGGCTACACCTTC. The encoded protein is CASKVTDSPSYGYTF.